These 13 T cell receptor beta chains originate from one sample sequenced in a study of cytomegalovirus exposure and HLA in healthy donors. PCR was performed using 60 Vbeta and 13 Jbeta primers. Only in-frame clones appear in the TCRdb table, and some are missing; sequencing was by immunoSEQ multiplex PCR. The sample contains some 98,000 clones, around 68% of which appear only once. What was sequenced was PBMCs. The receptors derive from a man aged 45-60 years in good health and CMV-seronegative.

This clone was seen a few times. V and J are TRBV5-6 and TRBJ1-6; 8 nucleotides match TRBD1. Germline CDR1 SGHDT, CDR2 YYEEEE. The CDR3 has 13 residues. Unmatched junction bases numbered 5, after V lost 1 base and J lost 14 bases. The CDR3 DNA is TGTGCCAGCAGCTTGCGGACAGGGAGGACCCTCCACTTT. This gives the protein CASSLRTGRTLHF.

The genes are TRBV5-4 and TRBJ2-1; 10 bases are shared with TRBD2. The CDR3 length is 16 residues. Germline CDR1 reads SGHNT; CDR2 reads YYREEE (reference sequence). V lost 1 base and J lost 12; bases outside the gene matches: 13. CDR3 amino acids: CASSLISSSGGTGQFF. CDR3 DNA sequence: TGTGCCAGCAGCTTGATTTCCTCTAGCGGGGGTACCGGGCAGTTCTTC.

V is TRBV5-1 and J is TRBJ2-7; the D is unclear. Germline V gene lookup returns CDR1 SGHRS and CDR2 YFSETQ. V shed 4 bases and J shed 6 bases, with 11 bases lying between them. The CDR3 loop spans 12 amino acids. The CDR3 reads CASSRSGGEQYF. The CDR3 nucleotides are TGCGCCAGCAGCCGATCCGGTGGCGAGCAGTACTTC.

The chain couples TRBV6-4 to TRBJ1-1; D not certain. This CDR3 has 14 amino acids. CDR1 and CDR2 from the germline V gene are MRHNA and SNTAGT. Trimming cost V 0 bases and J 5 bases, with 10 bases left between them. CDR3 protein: CASSDSSHFTEAFF. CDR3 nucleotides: TGTGCCAGCAGTGACTCGAGTCATTTTACTGAAGCTTTCTTT.

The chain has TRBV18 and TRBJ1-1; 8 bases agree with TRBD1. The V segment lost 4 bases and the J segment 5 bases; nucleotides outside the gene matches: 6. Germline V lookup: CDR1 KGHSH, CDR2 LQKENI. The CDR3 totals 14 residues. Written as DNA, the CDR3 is TGTGCCAGCTCACGTCAGGGGGCAAGAACTGAAGCTTTCTTT. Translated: CASSRQGARTEAFF.

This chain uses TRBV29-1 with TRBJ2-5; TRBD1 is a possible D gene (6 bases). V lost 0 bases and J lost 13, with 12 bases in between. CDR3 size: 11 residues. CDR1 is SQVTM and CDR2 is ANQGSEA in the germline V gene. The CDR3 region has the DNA TGCAGCGTTGAAGAACAGGGCCTTCGGTACTTC. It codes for CSVEEQGLRYF.

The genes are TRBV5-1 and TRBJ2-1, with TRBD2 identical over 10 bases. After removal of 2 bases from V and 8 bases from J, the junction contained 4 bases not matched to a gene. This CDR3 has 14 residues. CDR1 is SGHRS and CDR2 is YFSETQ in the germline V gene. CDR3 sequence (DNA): TGCGCCAGCAGCTTAGCTAGCGGGAGTCATGAGCAGTTCTTC. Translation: CASSLASGSHEQFF.

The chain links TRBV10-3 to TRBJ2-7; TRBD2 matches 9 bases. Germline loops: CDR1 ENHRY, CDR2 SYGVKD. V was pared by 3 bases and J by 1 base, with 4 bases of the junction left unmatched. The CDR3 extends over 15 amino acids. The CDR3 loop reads CAISERLAESYEQYF. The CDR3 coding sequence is TGTGCCATCAGTGAACGACTAGCGGAGTCCTACGAGCAGTACTTC.

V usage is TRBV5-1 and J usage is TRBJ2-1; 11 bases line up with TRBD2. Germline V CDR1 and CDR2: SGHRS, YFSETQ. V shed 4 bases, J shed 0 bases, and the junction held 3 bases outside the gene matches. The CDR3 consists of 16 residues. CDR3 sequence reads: CASSIAGGPSYNEQFF. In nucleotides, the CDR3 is TGCGCCAGCAGCATAGCGGGGGGGCCCTCCTACAATGAGCAGTTCTTC.

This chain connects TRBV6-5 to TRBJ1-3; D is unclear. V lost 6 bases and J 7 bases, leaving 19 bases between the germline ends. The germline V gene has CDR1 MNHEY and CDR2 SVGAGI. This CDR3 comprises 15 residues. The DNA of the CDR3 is TGTGCCAGCAGCCGTTGGCGGAGCCTTCGGAACACCATATATTTT. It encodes CASSRWRSLRNTIYF.

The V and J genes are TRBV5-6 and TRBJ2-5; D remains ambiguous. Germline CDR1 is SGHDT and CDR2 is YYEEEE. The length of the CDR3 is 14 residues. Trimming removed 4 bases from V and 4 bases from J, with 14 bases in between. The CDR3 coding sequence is TGTGCCAGCAGCCCACGCGGTAGCTTAGAGACCCAGTACTTC. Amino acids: CASSPRGSLETQYF.

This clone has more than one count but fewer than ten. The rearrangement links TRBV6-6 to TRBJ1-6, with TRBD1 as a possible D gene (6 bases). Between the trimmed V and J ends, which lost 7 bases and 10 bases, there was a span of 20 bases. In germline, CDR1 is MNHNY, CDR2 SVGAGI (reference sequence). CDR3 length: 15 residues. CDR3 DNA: TGTGCCAGCATTAACAGGGAGCCTTTGAGATCACCCCTCCACTTT. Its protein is CASINREPLRSPLHF.

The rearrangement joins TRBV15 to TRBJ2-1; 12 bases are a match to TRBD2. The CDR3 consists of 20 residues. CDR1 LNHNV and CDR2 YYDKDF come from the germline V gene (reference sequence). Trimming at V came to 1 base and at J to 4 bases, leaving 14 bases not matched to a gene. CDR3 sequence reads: CATSRAGIEWTSGDYNEQFF. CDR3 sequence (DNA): TGTGCCACCAGCAGAGCGGGGATAGAGTGGACTAGCGGGGATTACAATGAGCAGTTCTTC.